This record looks at one T cell receptor (beta chain) sequence and its context. This table comes from immunoSEQ multiplex PCR, and its TCRdb copy is limited to in-frame clones, with some not included. The sample lists under 150,000 clones, over 75% occurring once. This sample was taken from a study of control samples from healthy donors and cancer patients. Germline V gene lookup returns CDR1 SNHLY and CDR2 FYNNEI. The CDR3 extends over 15 amino acids. V dropped 1 base and J dropped 3 bases, with 13 bases sitting between them. The sequence was obtained from a woman in her fifties or sixties with colorectal cancer. V is TRBV2 and J is TRBJ2-7, with D unclear. The sample was PBMCs. CDR3 in DNA: TGTGCCAGCAGTGAAGAGGCTAGTAACCTCTACGAGCAGTACTTC. Its translation: CASSEEASNLYEQYF.